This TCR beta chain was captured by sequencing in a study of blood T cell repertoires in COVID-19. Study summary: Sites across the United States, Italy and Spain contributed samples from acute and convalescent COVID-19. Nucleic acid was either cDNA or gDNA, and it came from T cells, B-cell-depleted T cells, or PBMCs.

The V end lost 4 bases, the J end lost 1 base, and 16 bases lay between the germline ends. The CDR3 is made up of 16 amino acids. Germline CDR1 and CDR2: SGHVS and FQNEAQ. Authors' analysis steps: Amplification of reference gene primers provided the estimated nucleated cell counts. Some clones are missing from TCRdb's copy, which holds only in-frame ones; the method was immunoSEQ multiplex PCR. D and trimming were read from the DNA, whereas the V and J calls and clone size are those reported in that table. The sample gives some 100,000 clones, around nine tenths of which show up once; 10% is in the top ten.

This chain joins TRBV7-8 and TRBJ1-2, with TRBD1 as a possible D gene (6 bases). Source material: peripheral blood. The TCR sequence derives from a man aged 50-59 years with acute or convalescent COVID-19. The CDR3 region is CASSSAATGINYGYTF. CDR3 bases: TGTGCCAGCAGCTCAGCCGCTACAGGGATTAACTATGGCTACACCTTC.